The present T cell receptor beta chain was sequenced within a study of blood T cell repertoires in COVID-19. Study at large: Samples of COVID-19 (acute and convalescent) were obtained from the United States, Italy and Spain.

Generated by immunoSEQ multiplex PCR, the TCRdb table keeps only in-frame clones and is missing some. In the table there are approximately 41,000 clones, roughly 87% of which are singletons. Germline V gene lookup returns CDR1 LNHDA and CDR2 SQIVND (reference sequence). The J segment lost 0 bases and the V segment lost 5 bases, leaving 4 bases of the junction unmatched. The CDR3 has 15 amino acids. The sequenced sample was peripheral blood. The TCR originated in a woman aged 80 or older with active COVID-19. The rearrangement joins TRBV19 to TRBJ1-3; 7 bases match TRBD1. CDR3 sequence: CASSQGQDSGNTIYF. DNA of the CDR3: TGTGCCAGTAGTCAAGGACAGGACTCTGGAAACACCATATATTTT.